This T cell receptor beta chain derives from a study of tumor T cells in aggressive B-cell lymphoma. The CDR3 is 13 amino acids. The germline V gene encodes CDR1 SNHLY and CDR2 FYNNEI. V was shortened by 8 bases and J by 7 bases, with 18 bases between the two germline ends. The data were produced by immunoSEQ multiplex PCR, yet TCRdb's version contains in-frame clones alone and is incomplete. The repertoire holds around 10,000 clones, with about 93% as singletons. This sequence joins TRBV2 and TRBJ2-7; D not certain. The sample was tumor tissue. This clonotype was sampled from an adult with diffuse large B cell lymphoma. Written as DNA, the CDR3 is TGTGCCAGCGTGGGTGACACTCCTGGGGAGCAGTACTTC. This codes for CASVGDTPGEQYF.